These 30 T cell receptor beta chains came from one sample sequenced in a study of cytomegalovirus exposure and HLA in healthy donors. The PCR used 60 Vbeta and 13 Jbeta primers. Sequencing used immunoSEQ multiplex PCR; TCRdb keeps in-frame clones, though not all of them. The listing contains about 120,000 clones. Input material: PBMCs. The receptors were sampled from a woman between 35 and 50 years old in good health and CMV-seropositive.

The CDR3 DNA reads as TGTGCCAGCAGTGACGCCGGGACAGGGAACACTGAAGCTTTCTTT. Its protein product is CASSDAGTGNTEAFF. The gene calls are TRBV2 and TRBJ1-1; 8 nucleotides line up with TRBD1. V lost 3 bases to trimming and J lost 1 base; unmatched junction nucleotides: 4. Germline CDR1 reads SNHLY; CDR2 reads FYNNEI. The CDR3 extends over 15 amino acids.

The V and J genes are TRBV7-6 and TRBJ2-7, with 7 bases matching TRBD1. CDR3 length: 14 amino acids. Per germline, CDR1 SGHVS and CDR2 FNYEAQ. After removal of 1 base from V and 2 bases from J, the junction contained 2 bases not matched to a gene. The CDR3 is CASSLGGTAYEQYF. The DNA of the CDR3 is TGTGCCAGCAGCTTAGGGGGGACAGCCTACGAGCAGTACTTC.

The chain carries TRBV6-5 and TRBJ2-7, with 9 positions matching TRBD2. Germline loops: CDR1 MNHEY, CDR2 SVGAGI. This CDR3 region has 16 residues. Germline trimming cut 4 bases from V and 7 bases from J; bases unmatched to any gene: 14. In nucleotides, the CDR3 is TGTGCCAGCAGTTTCGCCCGGGTAGCGGGAGTGGAAGAGCAGTACTTC. Encoded protein: CASSFARVAGVEEQYF.

V and J are TRBV5-1 and TRBJ2-6; 8 bases are shared with TRBD2. The V and J ends lost 0 bases and 2 bases, in that order; junction bases with no gene match: 4. The germline gives CDR1 SGHRS, CDR2 YFSETQ. The CDR3 loop spans 17 amino acids. CDR3 nucleotide sequence: TGCGCCAGCAGCTTGGGAAGCGGGGGAGCTGGGGCCAACGTCCTGACTTTC. Translating gives CASSLGSGGAGANVLTF.

The chain combines TRBV29-1 with TRBJ1-3, with D hard to call. V dropped 5 bases and J dropped 4 bases, with 18 bases sitting between them. Germline V lookup: CDR1 SQVTM, CDR2 ANQGSEA. This CDR3 has 15 amino acids. CDR3 sequence: CSVSFGLGGGNTIYF. In DNA form, the CDR3 reads TGCAGCGTTTCGTTTGGGTTGGGCGGGGGAAACACCATATATTTT.

The V and J genes are TRBV29-1 and TRBJ2-5, with 16 bases that match TRBD2. V shed 0 bases, J shed 4 bases, and the junction held 5 bases outside the gene matches. The length of the CDR3 is 17 residues. Germline CDR1 is SQVTM and CDR2 is ANQGSEA. The CDR3 region has the DNA TGCAGCGTTGAAGAAGGGACTAGCGGGAGGGTAGGAGAGACCCAGTACTTC. Translated, it gives CSVEEGTSGRVGETQYF.

The chain combines TRBV5-3 with TRBJ2-3, with TRBD1 matching 7 bases. TRBV5-3 is flagged as an ORF with uncertain function. This CDR3 is built from 17 residues. V shed 5 bases, J shed 1 base, and the junction held 13 bases outside the gene matches. The CDR3 DNA follows: TGTGCCAGAAGTCATCTAACAGGGGAGCAGGGCACAGATACGCAGTATTTT. Translating it yields CARSHLTGEQGTDTQYF.

V usage is TRBV7-8 and J usage is TRBJ1-4; the match to TRBD1 covers 7 bases. Unmatched junction bases numbered 8, after V lost 4 bases and J lost 3 bases. The CDR3 has 16 amino acids. Germline CDR1 is SGHVS and CDR2 is FQNEAQ. The CDR3 nucleotides are TGTGCCAGCAGCTCGACACAGGGGAGGCCTAATGAAAAACTGTTTTTT. Translation: CASSSTQGRPNEKLFF.

This chain uses TRBV19 with TRBJ1-4, with 9 positions matching TRBD1. The CDR3 runs to 16 residues. Per germline, CDR1 LNHDA and CDR2 SQIVND (reference sequence). After removal of 6 bases from V and 8 bases from J, the junction contained 13 bases not matched to a gene. The CDR3 reads CASSLLGGTGYEKLFF. The DNA for the CDR3 is TGTGCCAGTAGCCTCCTCGGCGGGACAGGGTACGAAAAACTGTTTTTT.

CDR3 nucleotides: TGCGCCAGCAGCCAAGGTGGCAGGGGGCGGACTGGGGCCAACGTCCTGACTTTC. Translating it yields CASSQGGRGRTGANVLTF. This chain joins TRBV4-1 and TRBJ2-6; 8 bases agree with TRBD1. The length of the CDR3 is 18 residues. The V gene end was trimmed by 1 base and the J gene end by 2 bases; junction bases not matched to a gene: 7. Germline V gene data show CDR1 as MGHRA and CDR2 as YSYEKL.

The rearrangement links TRBV7-3 to TRBJ2-1; 7 bases are shared with TRBD2. CDR1 SGHTA and CDR2 FQGTGA come from the germline V gene. The CDR3 contains 14 residues. V lost 5 bases to trimming and J lost 4 bases; unmatched junction nucleotides: 5. In DNA form, the CDR3 reads TGTGCCAGCAGCCCCCTTAGCGGGTACAATGAGCAGTTCTTC. As protein: CASSPLSGYNEQFF.

This rearrangement joins TRBV12-2 to TRBJ2-3; the table names TRBD2, a call not compared with the DNA. TRBV12-2 is a documented pseudogene. The CDR3 runs to 18 residues. The CDR3 loop is CASRSPTSGSGGRDTQYF. CDR3 DNA: TGTGCAAGTCGCTCTCCGACTAGCGGGAGTGGAGGTCGAGATACGCAGTATTTT.

The chain is built from TRBV30 and TRBJ1-2, with 7 bases identical to TRBD1. Germline lookup yields CDR1 GTSNPN and CDR2 SVGIG (reference sequence). V trimming: 0 bases; J trimming: 5 bases; junction bases outside the gene matches: 3. This CDR3 region has 13 residues. DNA of the CDR3: TGTGCCTGGAGTGTGGCGACAGGGTATGGCTACACCTTC. It translates to CAWSVATGYGYTF.

The rearrangement links TRBV5-4 to TRBJ2-1, with D perhaps matching TRBD1 (6 bases). In germline, CDR1 is SGHNT, CDR2 YYREEE (reference sequence). This CDR3 is built from 15 residues. Trimming took 4 bases from V and 9 from J, leaving 20 bases between them. Here the CDR3 DNA reads TGTGCCAGCAGCCAACTAGGGACAACCTCCGGTGAGCAGTTCTTC. It specifies CASSQLGTTSGEQFF. Full variable domain (missing parts from reference TRBV5-4 and TRBJ2-1): ETGVTQSPTHLIKTRGQQVTLRCSSQSGHNTVSWYQQALGQGPQFIFQYYREEENGRGNFPPRFSGLQFPNYSSELNVNALELDDSALYLCASSQLGTTSGEQFFGPGTRLTVL.

V and J are TRBV28 and TRBJ1-2; TRBD1 might be the D (6 bases). Germline CDR1 MDHEN, CDR2 SYDVKM. V was trimmed by 5 bases and J by 8 bases, leaving 21 bases between them. CDR3 length: 15 residues. Here the CDR3 reads CASSLGTPTLWGYTF. The CDR3 bases are TGTGCCAGCAGTCTGGGGACACCCACACTATGGGGCTACACCTTC.

This rearrangement joins TRBV6-6 to TRBJ1-2; D might be TRBD1 (6 bases). The CDR3 has 14 residues. The V gene's germline CDR1 is MNHNY and CDR2 SVGAGI (reference sequence). With 6 bases removed from V and 5 bases from J, the gap between germline ends came to 16 bases. The CDR3 is CASRPAGVDYGYTF. CDR3 nucleotide sequence: TGTGCCAGCAGACCTGCAGGGGTCGATTATGGCTACACCTTC.

This chain connects TRBV4-1 to TRBJ2-1, with TRBD2 matching over 10 bases. Germline-derived CDR1 and CDR2 are MGHRA and YSYEKL. The CDR3 is 14 amino acids. The J segment lost 7 bases and the V segment lost 1 base, leaving 1 base of the junction unmatched. DNA for the CDR3: TGCGCCAGCAGCCAAGTAGCGGGAGGTAATGAGCAGTTCTTC. Its protein is CASSQVAGGNEQFF.

The rearrangement joins TRBV9 to TRBJ2-7, with 13 bases aligning to TRBD2. From germline, CDR1 is SGDLS and CDR2 YYNGEE. V dropped 4 bases and J dropped 1; count of bases not matched to a gene: 8. This CDR3 comprises 17 residues. This CDR3 is CASSPRTSGSWSYEQYF. The CDR3 DNA sequence: TGTGCCAGCAGCCCGCGGACTAGCGGGAGTTGGTCCTACGAGCAGTACTTC.

Written as DNA, the CDR3 is TGTGCCTGGAGTTCGGGACTAGCGGGAGGGATTTACGAGCAGTACTTC. Translating it yields CAWSSGLAGGIYEQYF. The rearrangement joins TRBV30 to TRBJ2-7, with 16 bases identical to TRBD2. The CDR3 has 16 amino acids. CDR1 is GTSNPN and CDR2 is SVGIG in the germline V gene (reference sequence). V lost 2 bases and J lost 4; bases outside the gene matches: 5. The full variable domain, with the rest looked up from reference TRBV30 and TRBJ2-7, is SQTIHQWPATLVQPVGSPLSLECTVEGTSNPNLYWYRQAAGRGLQLLFYSVGIGQISSEVPQNLSASRPQDRQFILSSKKLLLSDSGFYLCAWSSGLAGGIYEQYFGPGTRLTVT.

J is TRBJ2-1 and V is TRBV9; TRBD1 might be the D (6 bases). This CDR3 contains 15 residues. The germline V gene has CDR1 SGDLS and CDR2 YYNGEE. Trimming took 0 bases from V and 2 from J, leaving 9 bases between them. The CDR3 loop reads CASSVGTVAYNEQFF. The CDR3 DNA follows: TGTGCCAGCAGCGTAGGGACAGTCGCCTACAATGAGCAGTTCTTC.

The chain carries TRBV9 and TRBJ2-5, with TRBD1 matching over 10 bases. Trimming cost V 4 bases and J 4 bases; bases outside gene matches: 7. This CDR3 has 15 residues. The V gene's germline CDR1 is SGDLS and CDR2 YYNGEE. The CDR3 protein is CASSSPGQGRETQYF. CDR3 DNA: TGTGCCAGCAGCTCTCCGGGACAGGGGCGAGAGACCCAGTACTTC.

The gene calls are TRBV27 and TRBJ2-7; tentatively, D is TRBD2 (6 bases). This CDR3 region has 11 residues. Germline V gene data show CDR1 as MNHEY and CDR2 as SMNVEV (reference sequence). The V and J ends lost 2 bases and 12 bases respectively, with 11 bases between them. The CDR3: CASSLGGHLYF. CDR3 DNA: TGTGCCAGCAGTTTAGGAGGGCATCTGTACTTC.

V is TRBV7-4 and J is TRBJ2-1; 11 positions agree with TRBD2. CDR3 length: 17 residues. Losses at the gene ends were 5 bases for V and 2 bases for J; bases not matched to a gene: 8. The germline V gene has CDR1 SGHVT and CDR2 SQSDAQ. DNA of the CDR3: TGTGCCAGCAGCCTTCCCGGGACTAGCGGAACCTACAATGAGCAGTTCTTC. It encodes CASSLPGTSGTYNEQFF.

The chain combines TRBV27 with TRBJ2-3; D is undetermined. Germline CDR1 reads MNHEY; CDR2 reads SMNVEV (reference sequence). Trimming removed 1 base at V and 0 bases at J, with 14 bases between. CDR3 length: 17 residues. Here the CDR3 reads CASSLYVGAASTDTQYF. In nucleotides, the CDR3 is TGTGCCAGCAGTTTATACGTTGGCGCGGCTAGCACAGATACGCAGTATTTT.

The rearrangement uses TRBV25-1 and TRBJ1-1, with a possible D match to TRBD1 (5 bases). The CDR3 has 15 amino acids. Trimming pared 4 bases from V and 4 bases from J, leaving 16 bases between. Looked up from germline, CDR1 is MGHDK and CDR2 is SYGVNS. The CDR3 reads CASSGPRGKGTEAFF. CDR3 coding DNA: TGTGCCAGCAGTGGCCCAAGGGGTAAGGGCACTGAAGCTTTCTTT.

The rearrangement links TRBV4-1 to TRBJ2-7; D is possibly TRBD2 (6 bases). Germline V gene sequence: CDR1 MGHRA, CDR2 YSYEKL. The CDR3 sequence is 15 residues long. Trimming left V 4 bases short and J 1 base short, with 14 bases between. CDR3 sequence (DNA): TGCGCCAGCAGCCCCAGGGTGGCGGGGTCCTACGAGCAGTACTTC. It translates to CASSPRVAGSYEQYF.

The CDR3 bases are TGCAGCGTTGCGGGGGTTTCAGAAAATGAGCAGTTCTTC. It translates to CSVAGVSENEQFF. The rearrangement uses TRBV29-1 and TRBJ2-1; possibly TRBD2 for D (6 bases). Trimming removed 4 bases at V and 7 bases at J, with 14 bases between. Germline assignment: CDR1 SQVTM and CDR2 ANQGSEA. This CDR3 contains 13 residues.

CDR3 DNA sequence: TGCAGCGTTGACGACGATCGGACAGGGACACCTGAAGCTTTCTTT. Translation: CSVDDDRTGTPEAFF. V is TRBV29-1 and J is TRBJ1-1; 8 nucleotides align to TRBD1. CDR3 size: 15 residues. V shed 3 bases, J shed 6 bases, and the junction held 12 bases outside the gene matches. Germline V gene data show CDR1 as SQVTM and CDR2 as ANQGSEA.

The chain carries TRBV29-1 and TRBJ2-7; 8 bases match TRBD2. V lost 8 bases, J lost 5 bases, and 14 bases stayed unmatched. Germline V gives CDR1 SQVTM, CDR2 ANQGSEA. CDR3 length equals 14 residues. DNA of the CDR3: TGCAGCCCCCCTCGCGGGAGGCCTTCCGACGAGCAGTACTTC. Translated: CSPPRGRPSDEQYF.

On this clone itself: Other DNA sequences in this sample translate to the same CDR3. The CDR3 coding sequence is TGTGCCAGCAGTCCGGGACAGGGTAGAACCTATGGCTACACCTTC. It is translated as CASSPGQGRTYGYTF. The chain uses TRBV6-1 and TRBJ1-2; TRBD1 agrees at 9 bases. The V and J ends lost 5 bases and 4 bases, in that order; junction bases with no gene match: 8. Germline CDR1 reads MNHNS; CDR2 reads SASEGT. This CDR3 spans 15 amino acids.